These T cell receptor beta chains were read from a single sample in a study of CD8+ T cells in alopecia areata. Some clones are missing from TCRdb's copy, which holds only in-frame ones; the method was immunoSEQ multiplex PCR. The sample has 90,000 to 150,000 clones; more than 30% are singletons. Sequencing was carried out using CD4+ T cells sorted from blood. The receptors derive from a human donor with alopecia areata. CDR3s leave out the opening cysteine and the closing phenylalanine or tryptophan. The order of the fields is V gene, CDR3 length, CDR3 protein.

TRBV7-2	11	ASAPPVAYEQY
TRBV4-1	12	ASSQEEITGRLH
TRBV29-1	10	SADRDGTEAF
TRBV30	12	AWSVAANTGELF
TRBV7-9	12	ASNTGTGAYEQY
TRBV4-3	11	ASSQGAYNEQF
TRBV7-2	10	ASSPRTMAQY
TRBV29-1	11	SARDTRHNEQF
TRBV23-1	10	ASSHTGIEAF
TRBV5-1	13	ASSYSDRGNYGYT
TRBV29-1	12	SASQGAGANVLT
TRBV30	13	AWSPRDRGYNEQF
TRBV19	9	ASKSTYGYT
TRBV6-5	10	ASSRQGTEAF
TRBV5-1	12	ASSLGQGRNEQY
TRBV5-1	12	ASRGLAGTGEQF
TRBV2	10	ASSEAKNVLT
TRBV30	11	AWDGQSSYEQY
TRBV18	12	ASSSLAGNNEQF
TRBV5-1	12	ASSPAGPEETQY
TRBV6-5	13	ASRLGLGRSNEQF
TRBV7-2	12	ASSVLRQGDGYT
TRBV28	14	ASIPPGDRGYHEQY
TRBV30	12	AWRKAGNSYEQY